The 5 T cell receptor beta chains below all came from one sample that was sequenced in a study of blood T cell repertoires in COVID-19. Assay: immunoSEQ multiplex PCR; the TCRdb copy retains only in-frame clones and omits some. The sample has 130,000 to 150,000 clones; roughly 90% are singletons. Sequencing input: PBMCs or T cells enriched from blood (not recorded which). Receptors originate from a young woman with acute COVID-19.

The rearrangement uses TRBV6-5 and TRBJ1-4; D possibly corresponds to TRBD1 (5 bases). The CDR3 is made up of 14 amino acids. The V gene's germline CDR1 is MNHEY and CDR2 SVGAGI. V lost 6 bases and J 2 bases, leaving 10 bases between the germline ends. The CDR3 region has the DNA TGTGCCAGCAGGGGGGGGAGCACTAATGAAAAACTGTTTTTT. This sequence encodes CASRGGSTNEKLFF.

The V and J genes are TRBV7-2 and TRBJ1-5; D unclear. Trimming stripped 3 bases from V and 4 bases from J, with 16 bases between. This CDR3 is built from 16 residues. CDR1 is SGHTA, CDR2 FQGNSA, per germline. For the CDR3, the DNA is TGTGCCAGCAGCTTGACGAGCGACGGCCAAAATCAGCCCCAGCATTTT. It is translated as CASSLTSDGQNQPQHF.

The chain is built from TRBV27 and TRBJ1-5, with D possibly matching TRBD1 (5 bases). The length of the CDR3 is 15 residues. The V and J ends lost 3 bases and 0 bases respectively, with 9 bases between them. Per germline, CDR1 MNHEY and CDR2 SMNVEV (reference sequence). CDR3 in amino acids: CASSFYRGSNQPQHF. The CDR3 DNA follows: TGTGCCAGCAGTTTTTATAGGGGTAGCAATCAGCCCCAGCATTTT.

CDR3 bases: TGTGCCAGCAGCGTAGGACTAGCGGGAGACGCCTACAATGAGCAGTTCTTC. Its protein is CASSVGLAGDAYNEQFF. This chain joins TRBV9 and TRBJ2-1; TRBD2 aligns across 12 bases. This CDR3 has 17 residues. V trimming: 0 bases; J trimming: 2 bases; junction bases outside the gene matches: 3. Germline-derived CDR1 and CDR2 are SGDLS and YYNGEE.

The chain recombines TRBV6-5 with TRBJ2-5; 8 positions match TRBD1. V shed 3 bases, J shed 4 bases, and the junction held 4 bases outside the gene matches. The CDR3 has 14 residues. Germline V gene lookup returns CDR1 MNHEY and CDR2 SVGAGI. DNA of the CDR3: TGTGCCAGCAGTTATATAACAGGGGGAGAGACCCAGTACTTC. It codes for CASSYITGGETQYF.